The 11 T cell receptor beta chains below were found in one sample sequenced in a study of blood T cell repertoires in COVID-19. TCRdb keeps only in-frame clones here, not all; method: immunoSEQ multiplex PCR. The table includes roughly 79,000 clones, 84% detected once. Specimen: peripheral blood. The receptors shown here come from a man in his fifties or sixties with acute or convalescent COVID-19.

The chain recombines TRBV7-3 with TRBJ2-7; D is possibly TRBD1 (6 bases). The V gene's germline CDR1 is SGHTA and CDR2 FQGTGA. V lost 5 bases, J lost 1 base, and 12 bases lay in between. The CDR3 has 14 amino acids. CDR3 residues: CASSPDRYSYEQYF. The CDR3 coding sequence is TGTGCCAGCAGCCCCGACAGGTATTCCTACGAGCAGTACTTC.

The gene calls are TRBV6-2 or TRBV6-3 and TRBJ1-1; D perhaps matches TRBD1 (5 bases). In germline, CDR1 is MNHEY, CDR2 SVGEGT. The V and J ends lost 2 bases and 6 bases respectively, with 7 bases between them. The CDR3 is 12 residues long. The CDR3 region has the DNA TGTGCCAGCAGTTACGGGGGGGCTGAAGCTTTCTTT. It specifies CASSYGGAEAFF.

V gene TRBV7-9 combines with J gene TRBJ2-5; tentatively, D is TRBD1 (5 bases). Germline-derived CDR1 and CDR2 are SEHNR and FQNEAQ (reference sequence). The ends were cut back, 1 base at V and 0 bases at J, with 15 bases in the middle. This CDR3 has 17 amino acids. This CDR3 is CASSLGLSRVDQETQYF. CDR3 nucleotide sequence: TGTGCCAGCAGCTTAGGATTATCCAGGGTCGACCAAGAGACCCAGTACTTC. The full variable domain, in which reference TRBV7-9 and TRBJ2-5 provide the parts outside the CDR3, is DTGVSQNPRHKITKRGQNVTFRCDPISEHNRLYWYRQTLGQGPEFLTYFQNEAQLEKSRLLSDRFSAERPKGSFSTLEIQRTEQGDSAMYLCASSLGLSRVDQETQYFGPGTRLLVL.

The rearrangement joins TRBV6-4 to TRBJ2-5, with D maybe TRBD2 (5 bases). The CDR3 is 12 amino acids. Germline loops: CDR1 MRHNA, CDR2 SNTAGT. Between the trimmed V and J ends, which lost 0 bases and 7 bases, there was a span of 6 bases. The CDR3 DNA follows: TGTGCCAGCAGTGACTCCAGCGGGACCCAGTACTTC. Its translation is CASSDSSGTQYF.

J is TRBJ2-3 and V is TRBV19; 11 positions agree with TRBD2. CDR1 and CDR2 from the germline V gene are LNHDA and SQIVND (reference sequence). Trimming at V came to 5 bases and at J to 3 bases, leaving 10 bases not matched to a gene. This CDR3 comprises 17 residues. The CDR3 region is CASSLLALAGGTDTQYF. The CDR3 bases are TGTGCCAGTAGTCTCCTAGCCCTAGCGGGAGGAACAGATACGCAGTATTTT. The entire variable domain, with the rest obtained from reference TRBV19 and TRBJ2-3, is as follows: DGGITQSPKYLFRKEGQNVTLSCEQNLNHDAMYWYRQDPGQGLRLIYYSQIVNDFQKGDIAEGYSVSREKKESFPLTVTSAQKNPTAFYLCASSLLALAGGTDTQYFGPGTRLTVL.

The rearrangement uses TRBV4-3 and TRBJ2-7; perhaps TRBD1 as D (7 bases). The CDR3 length is 15 residues. V was cut by 7 bases and J by 5 bases, with 21 bases left in between. Germline lookup yields CDR1 LGHNA and CDR2 YSLEER. CDR3 protein: CASTSGGPGVHEQYF. Written as DNA, the CDR3 is TGCGCCAGCACCTCAGGGGGGCCGGGGGTCCACGAGCAGTACTTC.

This chain connects TRBV19 to TRBJ1-6, with a weak D call TRBD1 (6 bases). Trimming removed 6 bases at V and 9 bases at J, with 15 bases between. CDR3 length: 14 residues. CDR1 is LNHDA and CDR2 is SQIVND in the germline V gene (reference sequence). CDR3 coding DNA: TGTGCCAGTAGCCAACAGGGTGGTGGTTCACCCCTCCACTTT. This codes for CASSQQGGGSPLHF.

V is TRBV18 and J is TRBJ2-3, with D possibly TRBD2 on 5 matching bases. Germline assignment: CDR1 KGHSH and CDR2 LQKENI. The CDR3 runs 14 residues. Trimming took off 6 bases at V and 3 bases at J, with 13 bases between the two ends. The CDR3 DNA reads TGTGCCAGCTCGCCCCCGACGGGGACAGATACGCAGTATTTT. It yields the protein CASSPPTGTDTQYF.

This chain connects TRBV19 to TRBJ2-7; D is perhaps TRBD2 (6 bases). Germline CDR1 LNHDA, CDR2 SQIVND (reference sequence). The CDR3 spans 16 residues. The V gene lost 6 bases and the J gene lost 1 base, with 19 bases spanning the gap. CDR3 DNA sequence: TGTGCCAGTAGCCTGGGTCGAGGCGGGGCATCCTACGAGCAGTACTTC. Protein sequence: CASSLGRGGASYEQYF.

This chain connects TRBV6-9 to TRBJ1-1, with D possibly matching TRBD1 (5 bases). CDR3 size: 17 residues. Germline V lookup: CDR1 MNHGY, CDR2 SVAAGI. V shed 0 bases and J shed 3 bases, with 17 bases lying between them. CDR3 nucleotides: TGTGCCAGCAGTTATTCCTGTTTCTGGACACAAGACACTGAAGCTTTCTTT. Protein sequence: CASSYSCFWTQDTEAFF.

V is TRBV7-9 and J is TRBJ2-1; D is unresolved. V lost 5 bases and J 10 bases, leaving 9 bases between the germline ends. The CDR3 has 11 amino acids. The germline gives CDR1 SEHNR, CDR2 FQNEAQ (reference sequence). CDR3 in amino acids: CASSGASEQFF. The CDR3 nucleotides read TGTGCCAGCAGCGGAGCCTCAGAGCAGTTCTTC. The full variable domain, its missing parts supplied by reference TRBV7-9 and TRBJ2-1, is DTGVSQNPRHKITKRGQNVTFRCDPISEHNRLYWYRQTLGQGPEFLTYFQNEAQLEKSRLLSDRFSAERPKGSFSTLEIQRTEQGDSAMYLCASSGASEQFFGPGTRLTVL.